Listed below are T cell receptor beta chains from one sample, sequenced in a study of blood T cell repertoires in COVID-19. The repertoire was sequenced with immunoSEQ multiplex PCR; TCRdb's copy has only in-frame clones and lacks some. The table shows approximately 65,000 clones, with approximately 86% occurring only once. Sequenced: peripheral blood. The receptors stem from a man aged 35-49 years with acute or convalescent COVID-19. Each CDR3 is given with its conserved first and last residue. A D gene is named only where the DNA matches it firmly. For some rows the clone size is stated as once, few or many, or as a class when expanded; others skip it.

J	V	D	size	length	CDR3	DNA
TRBJ2-3	TRBV6-4	TRBD1	-	15	CASSSQGRPTDTQYF	TGTGCCAGCAGTTCACAGGGGCGCCCCACAGATACGCAGTATTTT
TRBJ2-5	TRBV2	TRBD2	-	14	CASSGRGLAGPQYF	TGTGCCAGCAGCGGGAGAGGACTAGCGGGCCCCCAGTACTTC
TRBJ1-2	TRBV11-3	-	-	13	CASSPGGLRGYTF	TGTGCCAGCAGCCCCGGTGGGCTCCGGGGCTACACCTTC
TRBJ2-1	TRBV24-1	TRBD2	-	15	CATSETSGGAREQFF	TGTGCCACCAGTGAAACTAGCGGGGGGGCCAGGGAGCAGTTCTTC
TRBJ1-1	TRBV11-1	-	-	14	CASSLRVPNTEAFF	TGTGCCAGCAGCTTAAGAGTCCCGAACACTGAAGCTTTCTTT
TRBJ1-1	TRBV11-1	-	-	14	CASSFDTRNTEAFF	TGTGCCAGCAGCTTCGACACCCGAAACACTGAAGCTTTCTTT
TRBJ1-1	TRBV5-1	TRBD1	-	15	CASSLGTGRNTEAFF	TGCGCCAGCAGCTTGGGGACAGGGAGGAACACTGAAGCTTTCTTT
TRBJ2-5	TRBV2	-	-	13	CASSEYGEETQYF	TGTGCCAGCAGTGAGTACGGGGAAGAGACCCAGTACTTC
TRBJ1-2	TRBV19	TRBD1	-	13	CASSTTDRVGYTF	TGTGCCAGTAGTACAACGGACAGGGTTGGCTACACCTTC
TRBJ2-7	TRBV11-3	TRBD1	few	14	CASSLGTGSYEQYF	TGTGCCAGCAGCTTGGGGACAGGCTCCTACGAGCAGTACTTC
TRBJ1-1	TRBV7-3	-	-	14	CASSPSGLNTEAFF	TGTGCCAGCAGCCCCTCGGGATTGAACACTGAAGCTTTCTTT
TRBJ1-2	TRBV5-1	-	-	14	CASSQTTGPYGYTF	TGCGCCAGCAGCCAGACGACAGGCCCCTATGGCTACACCTTC
TRBJ2-3	TRBV7-2	-	-	15	CASSLDSLLGDTQYF	TGTGCCAGCAGCCTAGATAGCCTTCTCGGTGATACGCAGTATTTT
TRBJ1-6	TRBV6-6	TRBD1	-	17	CASSPYRGRSYNSPLHF	TGTGCCAGCAGTCCGTACAGGGGTCGTTCCTATAATTCACCCCTCCACTTT
TRBJ2-7	TRBV7-2	TRBD2	once	17	CASSTTSGGGLPYEQYF	TGTGCCAGCAGCACCACTTCGGGCGGGGGGCTTCCCTACGAGCAGTACTTC